These 18 T cell receptor beta chains were all obtained from the same sample, sequenced in a study of blood T cells in healthy people across ages (dated by TCRdb to about 2015). The library was obtained by 5' RACE. The instrument given in TCRdb is Illumina HiSeq 2500. A second PCR of about 6 to 11 cycles was run with a J-beta primer mix and a sample-barcoded 5' primer. The public reads were run again by TCRdb, first through fastp at Q25 and then through MiXCR, and only productive beta chains were kept. All rows with the same CDR3 protein become a single entry with the most common DNA and genes. The sample table records around 790,000 distinct CDR3 sequences; more than 40% of these occur just once. Around 21% of the sample lies in the top ten. What was sequenced was blood. Every receptor here comes from a man in his 60s in good health.

This clonotype was found once. A junction end diverges from the germline sequence, so it may reflect a read error. The chain combines TRBV6-2 or TRBV6-3 with TRBJ2-5, with D unclear. Gene TRBJ2-7 matches the end of the DNA better, so the J call may be wrong. The germline gives CDR1 MNHEY, CDR2 SVGEGT. This CDR3 is 12 amino acids long. The CDR3 DNA follows: TGTCCCAGCAGGACCCTATTCTACGAGCAGTACTTC. It specifies CPSRTLFYEQYF.

The chain is built from TRBV3-1 and TRBJ2-3; TRBD1 agrees at 9 bases. V shed 4 bases, J shed 6 bases, and the junction held 8 bases outside the gene matches. From germline, CDR1 is LGHDT and CDR2 YNNKEL (reference sequence). The CDR3 covers 15 residues. The CDR3 DNA reads as TGTGCCAGCAGCCCATCGACAGGGGGTGGGGATACGCAGTATTTT. As protein: CASSPSTGGGDTQYF.

Turning to this clonotype: The junction departs from germline at one end; a sequencing error may be responsible. The chain recombines TRBV7-2 with TRBJ2-7, with 13 bases that match TRBD2. The CDR3 sequence is 16 residues long. Germline V gives CDR1 SGHTA, CDR2 FQGNSA. The CDR3 protein is CASSLEGLAGVYERYF. The CDR3 coding sequence is TGTGCCAGCAGCTTAGAAGGACTAGCGGGGGTCTACGAGCGGTACTTC.

This clonotype came up many times. V is TRBV29-1 and J is TRBJ2-1; D not resolved. The CDR3 runs 14 residues. Trimming removed 6 bases at V and 2 bases at J, with 14 bases between. Germline lookup yields CDR1 SQVTM and CDR2 ANQGSEA. Written as DNA, the CDR3 is TGCAGCGTCAGTCCGCGGAAAGCCTACAATGAGCAGTTCTTC. Amino acids: CSVSPRKAYNEQFF.

This clonotype was counted at least ten times. A junction end diverges from the germline sequence, so it may reflect a read error. The J gene is TRBJ2-7, the V gene TRBV20-1, with 7 bases that match TRBD2. The length of the CDR3 is 15 residues. CDR1 is DFQATT and CDR2 is SNEGSKA in the germline V gene (reference sequence). The CDR3 coding sequence is TGCAGTGCGAGAGGCCGGGCTAGCGGCCACTACGAGCAGTACTTC. It codes for CSARGRASGHYEQYF.

This chain joins TRBV2 and TRBJ2-7; TRBD1 might be the D (5 bases). Trimming took off 6 bases at V and 3 bases at J, with 9 bases between the two ends. This CDR3 is built from 12 residues. The germline CDR1 and CDR2 sequences are SNHLY and FYNNEI. This CDR3 is CASRQALYEQYF. CDR3 coding DNA: TGTGCCAGCAGACAGGCACTCTACGAGCAGTACTTC.

The chain employs TRBV19 and TRBJ2-7; perhaps TRBD1 as D (5 bases). V gave up 6 bases and J gave up 0 bases, with 12 bases separating them. CDR1 is LNHDA and CDR2 is SQIVND in the germline V gene (reference sequence). This CDR3 contains 14 residues. The CDR3 sequence: CASSRVGDSYEQYF. As DNA, the CDR3 is TGTGCCAGTAGCCGGGTAGGGGACTCCTACGAGCAGTACTTC.

The J gene is TRBJ2-7, the V gene TRBV7-2; D is unresolved. Germline V lookup: CDR1 SGHTA, CDR2 FQGNSA. This CDR3 region has 14 residues. Trimming removed 2 bases at V and 0 bases at J, with 8 bases between. CDR3 amino acids: CASSLPSRSYEQYF. CDR3 nucleotides: TGTGCCAGCAGCTTACCGTCCCGCTCCTACGAGCAGTACTTC.

The count of this clonotype is one. The chain has TRBV12-3 or TRBV12-4 and TRBJ2-2, with 9 nucleotides matching TRBD1. With 10 bases clipped from V and 3 bases from J, the junction kept 3 bases outside the gene matches. CDR3 length: 13 amino acids. CDR3 amino acids: CATRTGDTGELFF. Written as DNA, the CDR3 is TGTGCCACCCGGACAGGGGACACCGGGGAGCTGTTTTTT.

This clonotype was counted between two and nine times. The chain recombines TRBV6-6 with TRBJ2-1; the D gene is possibly TRBD1 (5 bases). Trimming removed 7 bases from V and 8 bases from J, with 9 bases in between. Germline V gene data show CDR1 as MNHNY and CDR2 as SVGAGI (reference sequence). The CDR3 contains 11 residues. The CDR3 DNA sequence: TGTGCCAGCAAAGGGGTTGATGAGCAGTTCTTC. Its protein is CASKGVDEQFF.

The rearrangement joins TRBV2 to TRBJ2-1; D assignment may be TRBD1 or TRBD2 (5 bases each). V lost 6 bases and J lost 15, with 15 bases in between. Germline V gene sequence: CDR1 SNHLY, CDR2 FYNNEI. There are 11 residues in the CDR3. The CDR3 here is CASSLETGTFF. The CDR3 DNA follows: TGTGCCAGCAGCCTCGAGACCGGGACGTTCTTC.

The chain recombines TRBV24-1 with TRBJ2-1; D is unclear. The germline V gene encodes CDR1 KGHDR and CDR2 SFDVKD. The CDR3 length is 13 residues. Trimming pared 2 bases from V and 4 bases from J, leaving 5 bases between. The CDR3 coding sequence is TGTGCCACCAGTGATTGGAGTTACAATGAGCAGTTCTTC. Residues: CATSDWSYNEQFF.

This clonotype showed up many times. The rearrangement links TRBV6-2 or TRBV6-3 to TRBJ2-7; 8 positions agree with TRBD1. The CDR3 is made up of 15 amino acids. V was clipped by 2 bases and J by 8 bases; unmatched bases: 11. CDR1 and CDR2 from the germline V gene are MNHEY and SVGEGT. The CDR3 region has the DNA TGTGCCAGCAGTTACCCCCATGGGACAGGTGGGAAGCAGTACTTC. It is translated as CASSYPHGTGGKQYF.

The rearrangement uses TRBV28 and TRBJ2-7; D is ambiguous. Germline assignment: CDR1 MDHEN and CDR2 SYDVKM. The CDR3 is 13 residues long. V shed 8 bases and J shed 2 bases, with 13 bases lying between them. The CDR3 nucleotides read TGTGCCAGCGGAACAGCTGCTGCCTACGAGCAGTACTTC. Translated, it gives CASGTAAAYEQYF.

CDR3 coding DNA: TGTGCCAGCAGAATTAGACAGGGTGGGGGGTCAGATACGCAGTATTTT. It specifies CASRIRQGGGSDTQYF. The genes are TRBV6-6 and TRBJ2-3, with D possibly matching TRBD1 (7 bases). Germline assignment: CDR1 MNHNY and CDR2 SVGAGI (reference sequence). Trimming took off 6 bases at V and 4 bases at J, with 20 bases between the two ends. The CDR3 extends over 16 amino acids.

This clonotype was detected a few times. The gene calls are TRBV12-3 or TRBV12-4 and TRBJ2-3; the match to TRBD2 covers 9 bases. After removal of 3 bases from V and 1 base from J, the junction contained 5 bases not matched to a gene. CDR3 length: 16 amino acids. The CDR3 here is CASSLSSGGRTDTQYF. As DNA, the CDR3 is TGTGCCAGCAGTTTGAGTAGCGGGGGACGCACAGATACGCAGTATTTT.

This clonotype was counted between two and nine times. The chain links TRBV3-1 to TRBJ1-5; TRBD1 is a possible D gene (5 bases). The germline CDR1 and CDR2 sequences are LGHDT and YNNKEL (reference sequence). V lost 4 bases and J 3 bases, leaving 10 bases between the germline ends. The CDR3 consists of 14 residues. The CDR3 here is CASSPTGNNQPQHF. The CDR3 DNA reads TGTGCCAGCAGCCCTACAGGAAACAATCAGCCCCAGCATTTT.

This rearrangement joins TRBV5-1 to TRBJ2-7; TRBD1 or TRBD2 may be the D gene (6 bases each). Trimming took 4 bases from V and 2 from J, leaving 10 bases between them. The CDR3 runs 13 residues. CDR1 is SGHRS and CDR2 is YFSETQ in the germline V gene. CDR3 residues: CASSAGHAYEQYF. CDR3 coding DNA: TGCGCCAGCAGCGCGGGACACGCCTACGAGCAGTACTTC. The full variable domain, in which reference TRBV5-1 and TRBJ2-7 provide the parts outside the CDR3, is KAGVTQTPRYLIKTRGQQVTLSCSPISGHRSVSWYQQTPGQGLQFLFEYFSETQRNKGNFPGRFSGRQFSNSRSEMNVSTLELGDSALYLCASSAGHAYEQYFGPGTRLTVT.